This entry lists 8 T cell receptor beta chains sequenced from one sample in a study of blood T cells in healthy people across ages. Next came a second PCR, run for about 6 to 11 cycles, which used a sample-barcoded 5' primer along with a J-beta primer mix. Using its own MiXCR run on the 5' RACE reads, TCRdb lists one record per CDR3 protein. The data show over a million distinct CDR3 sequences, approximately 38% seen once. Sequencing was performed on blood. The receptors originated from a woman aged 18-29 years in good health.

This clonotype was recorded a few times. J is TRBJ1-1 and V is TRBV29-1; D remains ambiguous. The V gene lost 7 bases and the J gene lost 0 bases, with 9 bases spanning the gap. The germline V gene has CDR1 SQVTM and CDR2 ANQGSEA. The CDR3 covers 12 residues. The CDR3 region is CSALQLNTEAFF. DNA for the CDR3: TGCAGCGCCCTTCAGTTGAACACTGAAGCTTTCTTT.

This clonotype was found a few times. CDR3 DNA: TGTGCCAGCAGCCGGGACAGGGGGAGAGCAGATACGCAGTATTTT. This translates into CASSRDRGRADTQYF. The chain combines TRBV5-6 with TRBJ2-3; 11 bases fit TRBD1. Per the germline V gene, CDR1 is SGHDT and CDR2 is YYEEEE. J was trimmed by 4 bases and V by 4 bases; bases with no gene match: 5. The length of the CDR3 is 15 residues.

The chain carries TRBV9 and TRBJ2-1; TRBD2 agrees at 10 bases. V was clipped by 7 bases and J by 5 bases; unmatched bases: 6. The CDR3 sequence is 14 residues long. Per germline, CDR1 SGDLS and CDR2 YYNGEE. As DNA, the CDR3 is TGTGCCAGCTCCCTAGCGGGGGAGAACAATGAGCAGTTCTTC. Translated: CASSLAGENNEQFF.

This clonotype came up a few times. CDR3 residues: CSAKTDPTDTQYF. For the CDR3, the DNA is TGCAGTGCTAAGACAGACCCCACAGATACGCAGTATTTT. The genes are TRBV20-1 and TRBJ2-3, with D possibly TRBD1 on 5 matching bases. CDR1 and CDR2 from the germline V gene are DFQATT and SNEGSKA (reference sequence). V was shortened by 4 bases and J by 2 bases, with 10 bases between the two germline ends. The CDR3 totals 13 residues.

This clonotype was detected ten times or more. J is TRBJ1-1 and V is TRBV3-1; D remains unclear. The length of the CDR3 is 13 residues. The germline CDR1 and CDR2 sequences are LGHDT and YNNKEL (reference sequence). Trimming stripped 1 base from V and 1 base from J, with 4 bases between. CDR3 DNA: TGTGCCAGCAGCCAAGTCGGGAACACTGAAGCTTTCTTT. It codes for CASSQVGNTEAFF.

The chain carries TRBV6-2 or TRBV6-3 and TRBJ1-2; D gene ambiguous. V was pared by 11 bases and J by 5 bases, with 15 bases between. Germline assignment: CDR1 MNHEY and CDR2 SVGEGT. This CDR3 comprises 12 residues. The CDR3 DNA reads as TGTGCCGTCGGGTTACCTCAGTATGGCTACACCTTC. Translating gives CAVGLPQYGYTF.

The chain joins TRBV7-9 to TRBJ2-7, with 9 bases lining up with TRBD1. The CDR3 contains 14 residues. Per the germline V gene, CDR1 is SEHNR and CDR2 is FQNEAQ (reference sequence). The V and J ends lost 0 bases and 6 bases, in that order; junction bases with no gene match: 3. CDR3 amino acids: CASSLAKTGGEQYF. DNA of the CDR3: TGTGCCAGCAGCTTAGCAAAGACAGGGGGCGAGCAGTACTTC.

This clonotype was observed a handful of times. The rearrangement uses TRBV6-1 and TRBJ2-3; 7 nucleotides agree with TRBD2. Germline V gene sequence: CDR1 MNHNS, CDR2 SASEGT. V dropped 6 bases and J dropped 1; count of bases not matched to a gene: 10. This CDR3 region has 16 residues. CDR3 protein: CASSARRGGGTDTQYF. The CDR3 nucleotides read TGTGCCAGCAGCGCCCGCCGGGGAGGGGGCACAGATACGCAGTATTTT.